This TCR beta chain was identified during a study of response to subunit inactivated influenza vaccine. Study conclusions and caveats: Every seasonal influenza vaccination brings in few new T cells, the authors suggested.

The CDR3 runs 15 residues. Per the germline V gene, CDR1 is DFQATT and CDR2 is SNEGSKA (reference sequence). The junction had 14 bases not matched to a gene; V was cut back by 6 bases and J by 8 bases. This clonotype was counted a few times. Its antigen is not known. Via MiXCR, TCRdb re-called the RT-PCR reads, giving one row per CDR3 protein. The sample yields 550,000 to 600,000 distinct CDR3 sequences, around 11% seen once. The V and J genes are TRBV20-1 and TRBJ2-1, with 9 bases matching TRBD2. The clonotype comes from a middle-aged man who received an inactivated influenza vaccine. The starting material was PBMCs from blood, obtained on the day of vaccination. The CDR3 protein is CSAPAASGTEDEQFF. CDR3 DNA sequence: TGCAGTGCCCCAGCTGCTAGCGGGACTGAGGATGAGCAGTTCTTC.